The 2 T cell receptor beta chains given below trace back to one sample, sequenced in a study of Ad26.COV2.S vaccination and SARS-CoV-2 variants. TCRdb's table, derived via immunoSEQ multiplex PCR, lists solely in-frame clones and lacks some. This table has hundreds of thousands of clones, roughly 84% appearing once. Sample treatment: around 19 received Ad26.COV2.S at low or high dose, single or two shots; about 5 received placebo; per-sample allocation not given. Sample collection was performed on day 63 after the first vaccine or placebo injection. The input for sequencing was peripheral blood, taken in a trial of Ad26.COV2.S vaccine versus placebo. These receptors all stem from a person aged 18-65 years who received the Ad26.COV2.S COVID-19 vaccine or a placebo.

J is TRBJ2-7 and V is TRBV7-2; the D is unclear. The CDR3 loop spans 14 amino acids. Germline V lookup: CDR1 SGHTA, CDR2 FQGNSA. V gave up 5 bases and J gave up 4 bases, with 15 bases separating them. The CDR3 coding sequence is TGTGCCAGCAGCCCCTCTCACGGAAAATACGAGCAGTACTTC. It translates to CASSPSHGKYEQYF. Using reference TRBV7-2 and TRBJ2-7 for the parts outside the CDR3, the full variable domain is GAGVSQSPSNKVTEKGKDVELRCDPISGHTALYWYRQSLGQGLEFLIYFQGNSAPDKSGLPSDRFSAERTGGSVSTLTIQRTQQEDSAVYLCASSPSHGKYEQYFGPGTRLTVT.

The CDR3 DNA is TGTGCCAGCAGCTTGGTGCGGGGGTACACAGATACGCAGTATTTT. This gives the protein CASSLVRGYTDTQYF. The chain uses TRBV5-4 and TRBJ2-3, with 7 bases lining up with TRBD2. The germline CDR1 and CDR2 sequences are SGHNT and YYREEE (reference sequence). J was trimmed by 2 bases and V by 0 bases; bases with no gene match: 3. The CDR3 is 15 amino acids.